The 30 T cell receptor beta chains below come from one sample, sequenced in a study of T cell responses to AZD1222 COVID-19 vaccine. Clones were sequenced by immunoSEQ multiplex PCR, and TCRdb holds only the in-frame ones, with some missing. The sample includes about 67,000 clones, 83% of them seen just once. Sequenced material: peripheral blood, taken 28 days after the second AZD1222 dose. The source is an adult who received the AZD1222 COVID-19 vaccine.

The CDR3 sequence is CARGRAGENTGELFF. CDR3 nucleotide sequence: TGTGCCCGCGGGAGGGCGGGGGAGAACACCGGGGAGCTGTTTTTT. The gene calls are TRBV3-1 (or the pseudogene TRBV3-2) and TRBJ2-2, with 9 positions matching TRBD2. J gave up 1 base and V 11 bases, and 8 bases lay outside the gene matches. Germline lookup yields CDR1 LGHDT and CDR2 YNNKEL (reference sequence). The CDR3 spans 15 residues.

V and J are TRBV2 and TRBJ2-7, with 7 bases aligning to TRBD1. Per germline, CDR1 SNHLY and CDR2 FYNNEI. Trimming at V came to 4 bases and at J to 6 bases, leaving 3 bases not matched to a gene. CDR3 length equals 12 residues. CDR3 sequence reads: CASSGGGAEQYF. The DNA for the CDR3 is TGTGCCAGCAGTGGAGGGGGCGCCGAGCAGTACTTC.

The chain employs TRBV2 and TRBJ1-5, with a possible D match to TRBD1 (6 bases). The CDR3 runs to 15 residues. Between the trimmed V and J ends, which lost 6 bases and 6 bases, there was a span of 18 bases. CDR1 and CDR2 from the germline V gene are SNHLY and FYNNEI. The chain's CDR3 is CASSLARGAGQPQHF. The CDR3 nucleotides read TGTGCCAGCAGCCTCGCCCGGGGGGCTGGTCAGCCCCAGCATTTT.

V and J are TRBV2 and TRBJ2-2; the match to TRBD2 covers 7 bases. CDR3 length: 16 residues. Germline V lookup: CDR1 SNHLY, CDR2 FYNNEI. Trimming took 2 bases from V and 4 from J; bases not matched to a gene: 7. CDR3 sequence: CASSERGGETTGELFF. The CDR3 coding sequence is TGTGCCAGCAGTGAAAGGGGAGGGGAGACCACCGGGGAGCTGTTTTTT.

The chain joins TRBV7-2 to TRBJ1-1; D is uncertain. Germline CDR1 is SGHTA and CDR2 is FQGNSA. The CDR3 has 14 residues. V lost 2 bases, J lost 5 bases, and 12 bases lay in between. CDR3 region: CASSLQEAQTEAFF. CDR3 DNA: TGTGCCAGCAGCTTACAGGAAGCGCAGACTGAAGCTTTCTTT. Complete variable domain (other parts from reference TRBV7-2 and TRBJ1-1): GAGVSQSPSNKVTEKGKDVELRCDPISGHTALYWYRQSLGQGLEFLIYFQGNSAPDKSGLPSDRFSAERTGGSVSTLTIQRTQQEDSAVYLCASSLQEAQTEAFFGQGTRLTVV.

Points on this clone: Distinct nucleotide sequences in the sample also encode this CDR3. The chain carries TRBV4-3 and TRBJ1-1, with D possibly being TRBD1 (5 bases). The germline CDR1 and CDR2 sequences are LGHNA and YSLEER. V was shortened by 1 base and J by 0 bases, with 6 bases between the two germline ends. CDR3 length: 14 residues. The DNA of the CDR3 is TGCGCCAGCAGCCAAGGCAGGGTGAACACTGAAGCTTTCTTT. Its protein product is CASSQGRVNTEAFF.

The chain has TRBV5-1 and TRBJ2-7, with D hard to call. The CDR3 has 15 residues. The germline CDR1 and CDR2 sequences are SGHRS and YFSETQ. V dropped 2 bases and J dropped 3 bases, with 15 bases sitting between them. The CDR3 region has the DNA TGCGCCAGCAGCTTAAAGAGGAGCGTAAGCTACGAGCAGTACTTC. Protein: CASSLKRSVSYEQYF.

This sequence joins TRBV12-5 and TRBJ2-7; 11 bases align to TRBD2. This CDR3 is built from 16 residues. The V gene's germline CDR1 is LGHNT and CDR2 FRNRAP. J lost 4 bases, V lost 4 bases, and 9 bases had no gene match. The DNA of the CDR3 is TGTGCTAGTGGTTCCGACACTAGCGGGGGTTTATACGAGCAGTACTTC. Translated, it gives CASGSDTSGGLYEQYF.

This clone was counted a single time. The V and J genes are TRBV2 and TRBJ1-3, with D hard to call. Looked up from germline, CDR1 is SNHLY and CDR2 is FYNNEI. CDR3 size: 13 residues. V was clipped by 4 bases and J by 0 bases, with 4 bases between them. The CDR3 protein is CASSVSSGNTIYF. As DNA, the CDR3 is TGTGCCAGCAGTGTGAGCTCTGGAAACACCATATATTTT.

The J gene is TRBJ1-2, the V gene TRBV4-1; 8 nucleotides line up with TRBD1. The V gene's germline CDR1 is MGHRA and CDR2 YSYEKL. The CDR3 sequence is 15 residues long. Unmatched junction bases numbered 6, after V lost 4 bases and J lost 2 bases. The CDR3 DNA reads TGCGCCAGCAGCCCAGGACAGGGTGCCAACTATGGCTACACCTTC. Amino acids: CASSPGQGANYGYTF.

The rearrangement joins TRBV19 to TRBJ1-5; D is ambiguous. The CDR3 spans 16 residues. Trimming pared 8 bases from V and 0 bases from J, leaving 17 bases between. The germline V gene encodes CDR1 LNHDA and CDR2 SQIVND (reference sequence). The CDR3 is CASSLGQRNSNQPQHF. For the CDR3, the DNA is TGTGCCAGTTCTCTTGGGCAGCGTAATAGCAATCAGCCCCAGCATTTT.

The chain couples TRBV25-1 to TRBJ1-1, with D unclear. The CDR3 runs to 13 residues. V was clipped by 2 bases and J by 6 bases, with 10 bases between them. Germline assignment: CDR1 MGHDK and CDR2 SYGVNS. The CDR3 reads CASSETVLSEAFF. The DNA for the CDR3 is TGTGCCAGCAGTGAAACAGTTCTATCTGAAGCTTTCTTT.

The rearrangement links TRBV5-6 to TRBJ2-2, with 7 bases lining up with TRBD2. CDR1 and CDR2 from the germline V gene are SGHDT and YYEEEE. Trimming at V came to 2 bases and at J to 4 bases, leaving 8 bases not matched to a gene. The CDR3 is made up of 16 amino acids. The CDR3 DNA is TGTGCCAGCAGCTTAACTCCGGGACTAACCACCGGGGAGCTGTTTTTT. Amino acid sequence: CASSLTPGLTTGELFF. The whole variable domain, remainder taken from reference TRBV5-6 and TRBJ2-2, is DAGVTQSPTHLIKTRGQQVTLRCSPKSGHDTVSWYQQALGQGPQFIFQYYEEEERQRGNFPDRFSGHQFPNYSSELNVNALLLGDSALYLCASSLTPGLTTGELFFGEGSRLTVL.

This clone was observed once. The J gene is TRBJ2-3, the V gene TRBV3-1 (or the pseudogene TRBV3-2), with 9 nucleotides matching TRBD2. The CDR3 is made up of 16 amino acids. After removal of 1 base from V and 4 bases from J, the junction contained 6 bases not matched to a gene. Germline V gene data show CDR1 as LGHDT and CDR2 as YNNKEL (reference sequence). The CDR3 sequence: CASSQGLAGLADTQYF. CDR3 bases: TGTGCCAGCAGCCAAGGTCTAGCGGGGTTGGCAGATACGCAGTATTTT.

This clone was observed a handful of times. CDR3 region: CASSSLKVTSGGSYEQYF. Written as DNA, the CDR3 is TGTGCCAGCAGCTCTCTAAAGGTTACTAGCGGGGGTTCCTACGAGCAGTACTTC. The chain combines TRBV11-2 with TRBJ2-7; 11 bases fit TRBD2. Trimming removed 4 bases from V and 1 base from J; junction bases left unmatched: 12. The CDR3 covers 18 residues. Germline-derived CDR1 and CDR2 are SGHAT and FQNNGV. The entire variable domain, with the rest obtained from reference TRBV11-2 and TRBJ2-7, is as follows: EAGVAQSPRYKIIEKRQSVAFWCNPISGHATLYWYQQILGQGPKLLIQFQNNGVVDDSQLPKDRFSAERLKGVDSTLKIQPAKLEDSAVYLCASSSLKVTSGGSYEQYFGPGTRLTVT.

V gene TRBV7-9 combines with J gene TRBJ2-1; D possibly matches TRBD1 or TRBD2 (6 bases each). CDR1 is SEHNR, CDR2 FQNEAQ, per germline (reference sequence). This CDR3 comprises 17 residues. V was trimmed by 4 bases and J by 4 bases, leaving 20 bases between them. The CDR3 nucleotides read TGTGCCAGCAGCTATTGGAGGGGGAGCGTCGGGTACAATGAGCAGTTCTTC. Its protein is CASSYWRGSVGYNEQFF.

The chain is built from TRBV11-2 and TRBJ1-5; D perhaps matches TRBD1 (6 bases). Per germline, CDR1 SGHAT and CDR2 FQNNGV. V shed 5 bases and J shed 0 bases, with 11 bases lying between them. The CDR3 contains 15 residues. The CDR3 protein is CASSPRGFSNQPQHF. The CDR3 nucleotides are TGTGCCAGCAGCCCCAGGGGATTTAGCAATCAGCCCCAGCATTTT.

This clone was seen only a few times. In the same sample, other DNA sequences code for this CDR3. The chain uses TRBV5-1 and TRBJ2-7, with 10 bases aligning to TRBD1. Germline lookup yields CDR1 SGHRS and CDR2 YFSETQ. This CDR3 region has 14 residues. With 2 bases clipped from V and 2 bases from J, the junction kept 1 base outside the gene matches. The CDR3 reads CASSFGTGAYEQYF. The CDR3 DNA is TGCGCCAGCAGCTTCGGGACAGGGGCCTACGAGCAGTACTTC.

This chain connects TRBV9 to TRBJ2-1; D possibly uses TRBD1 or TRBD2 (5 bases each). CDR3 length: 16 amino acids. V was trimmed by 1 base and J by 5 bases, leaving 16 bases between them. Germline V gene data show CDR1 as SGDLS and CDR2 as YYNGEE. The CDR3 is CASSVLGTETDNEQFF. CDR3 coding DNA: TGTGCCAGCAGCGTACTCGGGACGGAGACAGACAATGAGCAGTTCTTC.

The rearrangement joins TRBV29-1 to TRBJ2-7; no clear D gene. Trimming removed 0 bases at V and 4 bases at J, with 13 bases between. The germline CDR1 and CDR2 sequences are SQVTM and ANQGSEA. The CDR3 runs 14 residues. The CDR3 region has the DNA TGCAGCGTTGAAGATCGGAAAAATAGTTACGAGCAGTACTTC. Translated, it gives CSVEDRKNSYEQYF.

The gene calls are TRBV5-1 and TRBJ1-2, with D possibly matching TRBD1 (5 bases). Germline V CDR1 and CDR2: SGHRS, YFSETQ. Trimming removed 0 bases from V and 7 bases from J, with 16 bases in between. The CDR3 length is 15 residues. The CDR3 nucleotides read TGCGCCAGCAGCTTGGGGGACTTAGGGTCTGGTGGCTACACCTTC. Amino acid sequence: CASSLGDLGSGGYTF. The variable domain in full, with the rest retrieved from reference TRBV5-1 and TRBJ1-2, is KAGVTQTPRYLIKTRGQQVTLSCSPISGHRSVSWYQQTPGQGLQFLFEYFSETQRNKGNFPGRFSGRQFSNSRSEMNVSTLELGDSALYLCASSLGDLGSGGYTFGSGTRLTVV.

This clone was picked up a small number of times. J is TRBJ2-1 and V is TRBV11-2; no clear D gene. The V gene's germline CDR1 is SGHAT and CDR2 FQNNGV. V shed 2 bases and J shed 15 bases, with 11 bases lying between them. The CDR3 extends over 11 amino acids. The CDR3 DNA reads TGTGCCAGCAGCTTAAGTATAACTCCGTTCTTC. Translated, it gives CASSLSITPFF.

The rearrangement joins TRBV19 to TRBJ1-5; TRBD1 is a possible D gene (6 bases). V was shortened by 6 bases and J by 4 bases, with 19 bases between the two germline ends. Germline loops: CDR1 LNHDA, CDR2 SQIVND (reference sequence). This CDR3 region has 16 residues. The CDR3 nucleotides are TGTGCCAGTAGCATACAGGGTTGGTCGCGGAATCAGCCCCAGCATTTT. Translating gives CASSIQGWSRNQPQHF.

This clone was found a few times. V gene TRBV19 combines with J gene TRBJ1-5, with a tentative D call TRBD1 (6 bases). The CDR3 spans 16 residues. Trimming removed 3 bases at V and 5 bases at J, with 17 bases between. Germline assignment: CDR1 LNHDA and CDR2 SQIVND (reference sequence). This CDR3 reads CASSIRGGNSYQPQHF. The DNA of the CDR3 is TGTGCCAGTAGTATTAGGGGGGGGAACAGTTATCAGCCCCAGCATTTT.

The chain combines TRBV11-2 with TRBJ2-7; tentatively, D is TRBD1 (5 bases). Germline loops: CDR1 SGHAT, CDR2 FQNNGV. Trimming removed 8 bases at V and 1 base at J, with 9 bases between. This CDR3 spans 12 amino acids. CDR3 in amino acids: CASQGVSYEQYF. In nucleotides, the CDR3 is TGTGCCAGCCAAGGGGTTTCCTACGAGCAGTACTTC.

The chain has TRBV3-1 (or the pseudogene TRBV3-2) and TRBJ1-5; TRBD1 matches 8 bases. This CDR3 is built from 18 residues. CDR1 is LGHDT and CDR2 is YNNKEL in the germline V gene (reference sequence). V lost 4 bases, J lost 3 bases, and 14 bases stayed unmatched. CDR3 sequence: CASSPGGRTGRNNQPQHF. The CDR3 coding sequence is TGTGCCAGCAGCCCCGGGGGTCGGACAGGGCGGAACAATCAGCCCCAGCATTTT.

The rearrangement joins TRBV7-2 to TRBJ2-7; D gene unclear. CDR3 length: 16 amino acids. Deletions cut 5 bases from V and 6 bases from J, with 23 bases between. The germline gives CDR1 SGHTA, CDR2 FQGNSA. The CDR3 DNA sequence: TGTGCCAGCAGCCGCCGAGTATCTCTTTGGCCCAGCGAGCAGTACTTC. This encodes CASSRRVSLWPSEQYF.

V is TRBV6-5 and J is TRBJ2-5; weak D call: TRBD2 (7 bases). With 2 bases removed from V and 5 bases from J, the gap between germline ends came to 12 bases. This CDR3 has 14 residues. Germline CDR1 MNHEY, CDR2 SVGAGI. The CDR3 bases are TGTGCCAGCAGTTACGGGGGGGCCGGGGAGACCCAGTACTTC. It yields the protein CASSYGGAGETQYF.

V is TRBV2 and J is TRBJ2-2; tentatively, D is TRBD2 (6 bases). Trimming removed 6 bases from V and 5 bases from J, with 16 bases in between. The germline gives CDR1 SNHLY, CDR2 FYNNEI. This CDR3 is 15 amino acids long. Written as DNA, the CDR3 is TGTGCCAGCAGCGTTCTCGGGGCGGGGACCGGGGAGCTGTTTTTT. It encodes CASSVLGAGTGELFF.

J is TRBJ1-5 and V is TRBV19; 9 bases agree with TRBD1. Unmatched junction bases numbered 7, after V lost 5 bases and J lost 2 bases. This CDR3 is 16 amino acids long. Germline V lookup: CDR1 LNHDA, CDR2 SQIVND (reference sequence). CDR3 loop: CASSPSGQGRNQPQHF. The CDR3 DNA sequence: TGTGCCAGTAGTCCCAGCGGACAGGGGCGCAATCAGCCCCAGCATTTT.